This passage covers 8 T cell receptor beta chains from one sample sequenced in a study of T cell responses to AZD1222 COVID-19 vaccine (dated by TCRdb to 2020 to 2022). Libraries were prepared through the immunoSEQ multiplex PCR assay. TCRdb carries this immuneACCESS record with in-frame sequences only. Its versions omit some clonotypes, under half of them owing to an unresolved V gene in the studies checked, with the rest unexplained. For this sample there are about 55,000 clones; more than 70% appear just once. The top ten hold roughly 2.1% of the sample. The meaning of the sample's time point label: baseline before first vaccination. The sample consisted of peripheral blood, taken on day 0 of AZD1222 vaccination. These receptors were collected from an adult in good health.

The chain recombines TRBV19 with TRBJ1-1; 8 bases match TRBD1. The CDR3 is made up of 15 amino acids. V lost 5 bases and J lost 1; bases outside the gene matches: 6. Germline CDR1 reads LNHDA; CDR2 reads SQIVND (reference sequence). The CDR3 is CASSPQDRANTEAFF. In DNA form, the CDR3 reads TGTGCCAGTAGTCCCCAGGACAGGGCGAACACTGAAGCTTTCTTT.

The chain couples TRBV6-6 to TRBJ1-1; D unclear. This CDR3 is built from 11 residues. Trimming stripped 2 bases from V and 4 bases from J, with 2 bases between. Germline lookup yields CDR1 MNHNY and CDR2 SVGAGI (reference sequence). This CDR3 is CASSYTTEAFF. The CDR3 DNA is TGTGCCAGCAGTTACACCACTGAAGCTTTCTTT.

The chain uses TRBV7-3 and TRBJ1-6; D remains unclear. CDR1 is SGHTA, CDR2 FQGTGA, per germline. Trimming pared 5 bases from V and 7 bases from J, leaving 12 bases between. This CDR3 has 14 amino acids. CDR3 residues: CASSERTQNSPLHF. CDR3 in DNA: TGTGCCAGCAGCGAAAGGACGCAAAATTCACCCCTCCACTTT. The full variable domain, its missing parts supplied by reference TRBV7-3 and TRBJ1-6, is GAGVSQTPSNKVTEKGKYVELRCDPISGHTALYWYRQSLGQGPEFLIYFQGTGAADDSGLPNDRFFAVRPEGSVSTLKIQRTERGDSAVYLCASSERTQNSPLHFGNGTRLTVT.

The chain links TRBV11-2 to TRBJ1-3; D unresolved. The CDR3 totals 17 residues. V was cut by 1 base and J by 0 bases, with 13 bases left in between. The V gene's germline CDR1 is SGHAT and CDR2 FQNNGV. CDR3 bases: TGTGCCAGCAGCTTAGGGCGGCAGTTACTCTCTGGAAACACCATATATTTT. It is translated as CASSLGRQLLSGNTIYF.

This chain joins TRBV2 and TRBJ1-2; D is unclear. The ends were cut back, 3 bases at V and 1 base at J, with 6 bases in the middle. The CDR3 length is 13 residues. Germline V gene data show CDR1 as SNHLY and CDR2 as FYNNEI. As DNA, the CDR3 is TGTGCCAGCAGTGAGGGTTTTAACTATGGCTACACCTTC. It translates to CASSEGFNYGYTF.

The V call is TRBV7-2, the J call TRBJ1-4, with unresolved D. Trimming removed 5 bases from V and 3 bases from J, with 10 bases in between. The germline V gene encodes CDR1 SGHTA and CDR2 FQGNSA. The CDR3 loop spans 14 amino acids. This CDR3 is CASSKIGPNEKLFF. CDR3 nucleotides: TGTGCCAGCAGCAAAATTGGTCCTAATGAAAAACTGTTTTTT.

This clone was observed a few times. The V gene is TRBV28, the J gene TRBJ2-1; D may be TRBD2 (5 bases). CDR1 is MDHEN and CDR2 is SYDVKM in the germline V gene. The CDR3 loop spans 13 amino acids. The ends were cut back, 11 bases at V and 0 bases at J, with 11 bases in the middle. DNA for the CDR3: TGTGCCTCCAAGCGGAGCTCCTACAATGAGCAGTTCTTC. Translation gives CASKRSSYNEQFF.

The chain couples TRBV28 to TRBJ2-5, with TRBD1 identical over 9 bases. This CDR3 region has 16 residues. The germline V gene encodes CDR1 MDHEN and CDR2 SYDVKM. J lost 1 base, V lost 4 bases, and 7 bases had no gene match. CDR3 sequence (DNA): TGTGCCAGCAGTTCCCCCGGGACAGGGCCCCAAGAGACCCAGTACTTC. It translates to CASSSPGTGPQETQYF. The full variable domain, rest sourced from reference TRBV28 and TRBJ2-5, is DVKVTQSSRYLVKRTGEKVFLECVQDMDHENMFWYRQDPGLGLRLIYFSYDVKMKEKGDIPEGYSVSREKKERFSLILESASTNQTSMYLCASSSPGTGPQETQYFGPGTRLLVL.